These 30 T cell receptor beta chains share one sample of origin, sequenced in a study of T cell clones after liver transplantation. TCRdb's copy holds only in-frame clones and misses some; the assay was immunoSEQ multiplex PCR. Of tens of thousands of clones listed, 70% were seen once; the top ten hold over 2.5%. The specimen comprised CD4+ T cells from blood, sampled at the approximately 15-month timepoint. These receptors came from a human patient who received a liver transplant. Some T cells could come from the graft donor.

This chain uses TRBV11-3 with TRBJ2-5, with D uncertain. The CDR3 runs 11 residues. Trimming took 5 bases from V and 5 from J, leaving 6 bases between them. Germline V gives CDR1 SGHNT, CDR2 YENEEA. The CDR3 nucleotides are TGTGCCAGCAGCGTCCTGGAGACCCAGTACTTC. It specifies CASSVLETQYF.

The DNA for the CDR3 is TGTGCCAGCAGCTTAGCTAAATTCAATGAGCAGTTCTTC. It translates to CASSLAKFNEQFF. The gene calls are TRBV7-2 and TRBJ2-1, with D uncertain. Germline values: CDR1 SGHTA, CDR2 FQGNSA. The CDR3 has 13 residues. The ends were cut back, 0 bases at V and 6 bases at J, with 6 bases in the middle.

This CDR3 reads CASSISIPITGKNTEAFF. In DNA form, the CDR3 reads TGTGCCAGTAGTATATCGATCCCTATTACAGGGAAGAACACTGAAGCTTTCTTT. The chain couples TRBV19 to TRBJ1-1, with a possible D match to TRBD1 (6 bases). This CDR3 is built from 18 residues. The germline V gene has CDR1 LNHDA and CDR2 SQIVND (reference sequence). V lost 2 bases and J lost 1, with 20 bases in between.

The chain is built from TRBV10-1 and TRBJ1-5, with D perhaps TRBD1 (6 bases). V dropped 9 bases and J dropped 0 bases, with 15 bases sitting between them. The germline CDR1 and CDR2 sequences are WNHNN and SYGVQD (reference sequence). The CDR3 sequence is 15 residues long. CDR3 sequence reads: CARQRGHYSNQPQHF. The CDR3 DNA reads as TGCGCCAGGCAGAGGGGACACTATAGCAATCAGCCCCAGCATTTT.

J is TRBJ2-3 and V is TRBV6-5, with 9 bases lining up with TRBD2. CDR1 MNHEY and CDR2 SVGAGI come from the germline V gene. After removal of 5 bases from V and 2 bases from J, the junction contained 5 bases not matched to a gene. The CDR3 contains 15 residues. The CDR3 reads CASSRREGYTDTQYF. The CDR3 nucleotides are TGTGCCAGCAGTCGGCGGGAGGGGTACACAGATACGCAGTATTTT.

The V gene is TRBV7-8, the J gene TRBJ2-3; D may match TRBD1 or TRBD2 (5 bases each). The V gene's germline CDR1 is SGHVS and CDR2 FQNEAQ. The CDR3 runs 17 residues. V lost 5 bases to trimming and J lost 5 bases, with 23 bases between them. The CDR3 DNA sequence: TGTGCCAGCAGCCCAAGGCCTTGGGGGAAGGATTTAGATACGCAGTATTTT. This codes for CASSPRPWGKDLDTQYF.

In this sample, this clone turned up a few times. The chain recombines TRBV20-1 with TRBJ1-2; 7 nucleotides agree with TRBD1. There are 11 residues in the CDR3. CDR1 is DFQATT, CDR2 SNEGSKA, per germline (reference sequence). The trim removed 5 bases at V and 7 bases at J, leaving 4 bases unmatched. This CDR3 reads CSARQGGGYTF. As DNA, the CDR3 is TGCAGTGCTCGACAGGGAGGTGGCTACACCTTC.

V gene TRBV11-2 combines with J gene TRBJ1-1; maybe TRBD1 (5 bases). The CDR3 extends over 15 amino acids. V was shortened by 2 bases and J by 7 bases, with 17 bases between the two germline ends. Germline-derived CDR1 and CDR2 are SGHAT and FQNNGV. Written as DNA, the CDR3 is TGTGCCAGCAGCTTACAGGGCTCGATGCATGGTGAAGCTTTCTTT. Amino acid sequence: CASSLQGSMHGEAFF.

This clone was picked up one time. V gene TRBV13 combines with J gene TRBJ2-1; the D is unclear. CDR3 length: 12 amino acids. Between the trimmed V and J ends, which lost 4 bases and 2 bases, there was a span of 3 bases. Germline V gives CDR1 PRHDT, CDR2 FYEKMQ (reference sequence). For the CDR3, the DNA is TGTGCCAGCAGCTCCCCCTACAATGAGCAGTTCTTC. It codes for CASSSPYNEQFF.

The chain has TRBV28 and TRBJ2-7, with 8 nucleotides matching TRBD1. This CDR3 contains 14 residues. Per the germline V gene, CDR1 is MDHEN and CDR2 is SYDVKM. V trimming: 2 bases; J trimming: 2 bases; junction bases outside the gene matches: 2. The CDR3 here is CASSLGQGPYEQYF. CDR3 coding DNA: TGTGCCAGCAGTTTAGGACAGGGCCCCTACGAGCAGTACTTC.

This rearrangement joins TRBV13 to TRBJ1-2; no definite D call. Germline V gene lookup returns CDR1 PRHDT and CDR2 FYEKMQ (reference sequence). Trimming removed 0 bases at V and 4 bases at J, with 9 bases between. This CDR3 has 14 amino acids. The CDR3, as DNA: TGTGCCAGCAGCTTAGGGTTCAACAGCTATGGCTACACCTTC. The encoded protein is CASSLGFNSYGYTF.

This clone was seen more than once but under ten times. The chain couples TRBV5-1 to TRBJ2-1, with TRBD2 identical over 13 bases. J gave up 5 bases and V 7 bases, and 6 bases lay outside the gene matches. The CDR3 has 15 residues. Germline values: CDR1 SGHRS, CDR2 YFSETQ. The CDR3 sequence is CASHPGLAGHNEQFF. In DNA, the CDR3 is TGCGCCAGCCATCCGGGACTAGCGGGGCACAATGAGCAGTTCTTC.

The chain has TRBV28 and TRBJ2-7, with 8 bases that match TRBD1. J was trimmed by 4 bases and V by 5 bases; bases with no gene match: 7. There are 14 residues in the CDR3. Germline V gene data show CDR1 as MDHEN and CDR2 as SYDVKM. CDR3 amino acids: CASSPPGQVYEQYF. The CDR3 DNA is TGTGCCAGCAGTCCGCCGGGACAGGTGTACGAGCAGTACTTC. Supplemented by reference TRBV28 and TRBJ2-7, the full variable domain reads DVKVTQSSRYLVKRTGEKVFLECVQDMDHENMFWYRQDPGLGLRLIYFSYDVKMKEKGDIPEGYSVSREKKERFSLILESASTNQTSMYLCASSPPGQVYEQYFGPGTRLTVT.

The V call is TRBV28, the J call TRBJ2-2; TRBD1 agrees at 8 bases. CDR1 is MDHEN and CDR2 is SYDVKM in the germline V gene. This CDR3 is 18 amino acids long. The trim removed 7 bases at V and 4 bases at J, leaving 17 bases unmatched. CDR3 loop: CASKVLNQAGGSTGELFF. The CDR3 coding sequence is TGTGCCAGCAAAGTTCTTAACCAGGCAGGGGGCTCCACCGGGGAGCTGTTTTTT. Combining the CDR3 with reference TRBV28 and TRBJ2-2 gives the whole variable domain DVKVTQSSRYLVKRTGEKVFLECVQDMDHENMFWYRQDPGLGLRLIYFSYDVKMKEKGDIPEGYSVSREKKERFSLILESASTNQTSMYLCASKVLNQAGGSTGELFFGEGSRLTVL.

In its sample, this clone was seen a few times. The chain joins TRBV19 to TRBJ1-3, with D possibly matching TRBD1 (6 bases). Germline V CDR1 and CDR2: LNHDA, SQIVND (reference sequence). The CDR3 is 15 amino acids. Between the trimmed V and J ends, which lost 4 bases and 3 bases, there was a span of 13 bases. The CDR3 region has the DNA TGTGCCAGTAGTACGGGGGCCGCCGATGGAAACACCATATATTTT. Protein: CASSTGAADGNTIYF. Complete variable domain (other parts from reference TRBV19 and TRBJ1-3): DGGITQSPKYLFRKEGQNVTLSCEQNLNHDAMYWYRQDPGQGLRLIYYSQIVNDFQKGDIAEGYSVSREKKESFPLTVTSAQKNPTAFYLCASSTGAADGNTIYFGEGSWLTVV.

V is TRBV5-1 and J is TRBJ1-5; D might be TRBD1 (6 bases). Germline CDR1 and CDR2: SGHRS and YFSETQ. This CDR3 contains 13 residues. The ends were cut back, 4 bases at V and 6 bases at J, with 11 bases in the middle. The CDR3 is CASSPEGVQPQHF. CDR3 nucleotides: TGCGCCAGCAGCCCCGAGGGGGTTCAGCCCCAGCATTTT. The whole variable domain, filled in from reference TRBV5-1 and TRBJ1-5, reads KAGVTQTPRYLIKTRGQQVTLSCSPISGHRSVSWYQQTPGQGLQFLFEYFSETQRNKGNFPGRFSGRQFSNSRSEMNVSTLELGDSALYLCASSPEGVQPQHFGDGTRLSIL.

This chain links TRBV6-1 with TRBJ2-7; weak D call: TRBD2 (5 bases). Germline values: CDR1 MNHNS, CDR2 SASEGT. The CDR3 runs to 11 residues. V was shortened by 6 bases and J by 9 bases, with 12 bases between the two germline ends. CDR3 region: CASSNERGQYF. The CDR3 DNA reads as TGTGCCAGCAGCAACGAACGGGGGCAGTACTTC.

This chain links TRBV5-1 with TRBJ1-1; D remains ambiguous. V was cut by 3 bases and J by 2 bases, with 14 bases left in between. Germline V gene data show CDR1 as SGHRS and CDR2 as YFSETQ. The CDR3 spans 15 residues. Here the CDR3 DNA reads TGCGCCAGCAGCTCGCTACAGAGGACCAACACTGAAGCTTTCTTT. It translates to CASSSLQRTNTEAFF.

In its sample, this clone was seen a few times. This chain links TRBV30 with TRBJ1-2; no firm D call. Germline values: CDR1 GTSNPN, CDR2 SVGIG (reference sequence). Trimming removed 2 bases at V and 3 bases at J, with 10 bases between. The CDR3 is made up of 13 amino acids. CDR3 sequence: CAWSTAGYYGYTF. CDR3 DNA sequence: TGTGCCTGGAGTACGGCCGGTTACTATGGCTACACCTTC.

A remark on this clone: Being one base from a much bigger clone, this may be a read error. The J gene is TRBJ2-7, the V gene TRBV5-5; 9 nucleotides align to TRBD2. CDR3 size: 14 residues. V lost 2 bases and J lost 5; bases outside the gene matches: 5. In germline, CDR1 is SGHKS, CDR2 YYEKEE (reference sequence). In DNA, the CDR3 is TGTGCCAGCAGCTTAGCGGGAGGCGGCGACGAGCAGTACGTC. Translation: CASSLAGGGDEQYV.

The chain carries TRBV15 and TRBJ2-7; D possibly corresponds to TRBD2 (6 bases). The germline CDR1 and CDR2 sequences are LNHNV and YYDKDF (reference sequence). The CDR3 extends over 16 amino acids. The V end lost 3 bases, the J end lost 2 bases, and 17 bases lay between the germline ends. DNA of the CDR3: TGTGCCACCAGCAGGGCGGATACGGGAGCTCCCTACGAGCAGTACTTC. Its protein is CATSRADTGAPYEQYF.

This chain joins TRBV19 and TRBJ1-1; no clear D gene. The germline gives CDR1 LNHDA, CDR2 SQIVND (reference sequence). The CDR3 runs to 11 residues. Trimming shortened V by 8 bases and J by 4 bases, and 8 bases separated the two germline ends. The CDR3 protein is CASRRVTEAFF. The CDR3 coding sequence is TGTGCCAGTCGTCGGGTCACTGAAGCTTTCTTT.

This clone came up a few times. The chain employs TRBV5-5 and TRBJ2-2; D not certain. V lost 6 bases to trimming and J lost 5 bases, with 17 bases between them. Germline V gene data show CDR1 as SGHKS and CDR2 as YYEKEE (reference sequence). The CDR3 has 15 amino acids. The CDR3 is CASTNDSLWTGELFF. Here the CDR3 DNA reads TGTGCCAGCACCAATGATAGTCTGTGGACCGGGGAGCTGTTTTTT. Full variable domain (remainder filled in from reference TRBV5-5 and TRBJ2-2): DAGVTQSPTHLIKTRGQQVTLRCSPISGHKSVSWYQQVLGQGPQFIFQYYEKEERGRGNFPDRFSARQFPNYSSELNVNALLLGDSALYLCASTNDSLWTGELFFGEGSRLTVL.

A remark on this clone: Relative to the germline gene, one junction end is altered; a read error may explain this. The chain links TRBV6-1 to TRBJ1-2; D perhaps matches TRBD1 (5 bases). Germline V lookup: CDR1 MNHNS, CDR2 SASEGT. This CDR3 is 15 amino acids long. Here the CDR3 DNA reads TGTGCCAGCAGGGAAGGGACCGCTGTTAACTATGGCTACACCTTC. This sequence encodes CASREGTAVNYGYTF.

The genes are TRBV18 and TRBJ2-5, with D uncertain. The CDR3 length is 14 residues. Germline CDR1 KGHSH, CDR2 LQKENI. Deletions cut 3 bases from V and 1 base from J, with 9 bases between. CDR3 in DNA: TGTGCCAGCTCACCCTCGGCAGGCCAAGAGACCCAGTACTTC. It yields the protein CASSPSAGQETQYF.

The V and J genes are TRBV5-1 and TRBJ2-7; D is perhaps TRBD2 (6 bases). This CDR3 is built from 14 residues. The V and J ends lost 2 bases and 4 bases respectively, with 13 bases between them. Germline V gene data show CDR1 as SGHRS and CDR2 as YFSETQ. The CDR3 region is CASSLTGVGYEQYF. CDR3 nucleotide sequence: TGCGCCAGCAGCTTAACGGGAGTTGGGTACGAGCAGTACTTC. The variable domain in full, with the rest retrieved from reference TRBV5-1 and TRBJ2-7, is KAGVTQTPRYLIKTRGQQVTLSCSPISGHRSVSWYQQTPGQGLQFLFEYFSETQRNKGNFPGRFSGRQFSNSRSEMNVSTLELGDSALYLCASSLTGVGYEQYFGPGTRLTVT.

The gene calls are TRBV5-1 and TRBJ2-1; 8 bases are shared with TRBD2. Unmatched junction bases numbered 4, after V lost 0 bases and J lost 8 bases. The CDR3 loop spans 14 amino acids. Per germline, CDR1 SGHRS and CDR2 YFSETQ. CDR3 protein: CASSLVGGGYEQFF. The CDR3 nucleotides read TGCGCCAGCAGCTTGGTTGGCGGGGGGTATGAGCAGTTCTTC.

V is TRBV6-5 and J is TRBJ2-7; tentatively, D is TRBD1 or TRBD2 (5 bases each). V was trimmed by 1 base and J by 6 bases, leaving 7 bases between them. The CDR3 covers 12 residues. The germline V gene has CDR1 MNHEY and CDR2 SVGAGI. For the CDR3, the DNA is TGTGCCAGCAGTTACTTGAGGGGCGAGCAGTACGTC. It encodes CASSYLRGEQYV.

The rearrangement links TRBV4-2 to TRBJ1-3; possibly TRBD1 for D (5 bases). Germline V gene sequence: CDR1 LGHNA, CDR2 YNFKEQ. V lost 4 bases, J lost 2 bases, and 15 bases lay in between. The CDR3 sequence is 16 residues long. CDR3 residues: CASSPAGGATGNTIYF. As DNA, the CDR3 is TGTGCCAGCAGCCCCGCCGGGGGTGCTACTGGAAACACCATATATTTT.

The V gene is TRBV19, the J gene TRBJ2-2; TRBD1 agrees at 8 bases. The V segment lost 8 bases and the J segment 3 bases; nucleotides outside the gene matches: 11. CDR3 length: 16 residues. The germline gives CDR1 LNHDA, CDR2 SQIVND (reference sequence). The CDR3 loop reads CASRKRTGIDTGELFF. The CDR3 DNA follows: TGTGCCAGTCGAAAAAGGACAGGGATAGACACCGGGGAGCTGTTTTTT.